This is a list of T cell receptor beta chains from one sample in a study of T cells in localized non-small cell lung cancer. TCRdb's copy holds only in-frame clones and misses some; the assay was immunoSEQ multiplex PCR. The repertoire holds around 50,000 clones, about four fifths seen once, with 20% in the top ten. Sequencing used peripheral blood, obtained before any cancer treatment. Every receptor here comes from a female donor over 55 with stage II squamous cell lung carcinoma. CDR3s include the opening cysteine and the closing phenylalanine or tryptophan. D genes are given only for firm matches. The size of a clone is reported for some rows only, either as once, few or many, or as a class for expanded clones.

-,TRBJ2-1,-,TRBV5-4,TGTGCCAGCAGCTTGTCTCAAAATGAGCAGTTCTTC,CASSLSQNEQFF
-,TRBJ2-3,-,TRBV7-8,TGTGCCAGCAGCTCGGCGCCGGGCCCCACAGATACGCAGTATTTT,CASSSAPGPTDTQYF
-,TRBJ2-1,-,TRBV11-3,TGTGCCAGCAGCTTAAGGGGCCACAATGAGCAGTTCTTC,CASSLRGHNEQFF
-,TRBJ2-2,-,TRBV19,TGTGCCAGTAGTATAGACGGCAGGTTGGCGGCCGGGGAGCTGTTTTTT,CASSIDGRLAAGELFF
-,TRBJ2-3,-,TRBV5-1,TGCGCCAGCAGCTTGCGGCCGAGCGGCGGTGGGCAGTATTTT,CASSLRPSGGGQYF
-,TRBJ2-1,-,TRBV18,TGTGCCAGCTCACGTGACGGGGGGAGGGGGAGCAATGAGCAGTTCTTC,CASSRDGGRGSNEQFF
-,TRBJ2-5,-,TRBV5-1,TGCGCCAGCAGCTTGAGCCCCTTAGGGGTAGGAGAGACCCAGTACTTC,CASSLSPLGVGETQYF
-,TRBJ2-5,TRBD2,TRBV4-3,TGCGCCAGCAGCCAGGGGCTAGCGGGAGAGACCCAGTACTTC,CASSQGLAGETQYF
-,TRBJ2-4,TRBD1,TRBV15,TGTGCCACCAGCAGAGATCCGGGACAGGGGGTTAACATTCAGTACTTC,CATSRDPGQGVNIQYF
few,TRBJ2-3,-,TRBV30,TGTGCCTGGAGTGTACGCAGGGCAGATACGCAGTATTTT,CAWSVRRADTQYF
-,TRBJ1-3,-,TRBV5-5,TGCGCCAGCAGCCAAGAACTCTCCCCGGGCTCTGGAAACACCATATATTTT,CASSQELSPGSGNTIYF
-,TRBJ2-1,TRBD1,TRBV5-1,TGCGCCAGCAGCTTGGACGGGACAGGGGCCTACAATGAGCAGTTCTTC,CASSLDGTGAYNEQFF
-,TRBJ2-5,-,TRBV21-1,TGTGCCAGCAGCCCCCCGGAGGGGAAGGAAGAGACCCAGTACTTC,CASSPPEGKEETQYF
-,TRBJ1-5,-,TRBV12-5,TGTGCTAGTGGTTTGGGGGCAGGGAATTTCAATCAGCCCCAGCATTTT,CASGLGAGNFNQPQHF
-,TRBJ1-1,-,TRBV9,TGTGCCAGCAGCTTCCTACAGAGGGCTGAAGCTTTCTTT,CASSFLQRAEAFF
-,TRBJ2-7,-,TRBV2,TGTGCCACCTTTGGGGGGAAGCTCGACTACGAGCAGTACTTC,CATFGGKLDYEQYF
once,TRBJ1-2,-,TRBV7-8,TGTGCCAGCAGCTACGAGCAGGCTAACTATGGCTACACCTTC,CASSYEQANYGYTF
-,TRBJ1-2,-,TRBV6-5,TGTGCCAGCAGAGAACAGGGAAGGAATGGCTACACCTTC,CASREQGRNGYTF
-,TRBJ1-1,-,TRBV27,TGTGCCAGCAGTCAACAGAGGGACACTGAAGCTTTCTTT,CASSQQRDTEAFF
-,TRBJ1-2,-,TRBV19,TGTGCCAGTAGAAACAGGCCCCCTGTCTATGGCTACACCTTC,CASRNRPPVYGYTF
-,TRBJ2-7,-,TRBV27,TGTGCCAGCAGCTTCGGGCCCAAGTCGTACGAGCAGTACTTC,CASSFGPKSYEQYF
-,TRBJ2-2,TRBD1,TRBV5-1,TGCGCCAGCAGCTGGGGTATGGCACAGGGGGCCGGCGGGGAGCTGTTTTTT,CASSWGMAQGAGGELFF
-,TRBJ2-5,TRBD2,TRBV5-8,TGTGCCAGCAGCTTACCGACAGGGGACCCACTAGCGGGGGGGCCAGAGACCCAGTACTTC,CASSLPTGDPLAGGPETQYF
-,TRBJ1-1,TRBD1,TRBV28,TGTGCCAGCAGTCCTACAGGGGAAAGGGGCACTGAAGCTTTCTTT,CASSPTGERGTEAFF
-,TRBJ1-2,TRBD1,TRBV11-2,TGTGCCAGCAGCTTGGGGGACAGGGGTGGCTACACCTTC,CASSLGDRGGYTF
-,TRBJ2-1,-,TRBV9,TGTGCCAGCAGCGTAGATCTGATAAATGAGCAGTTCTTC,CASSVDLINEQFF
-,TRBJ1-1,TRBD1,TRBV6-6,TGTGCCAGCAGACCCGGAACAGGGGCGCGGGACACTGAAGCTTTCTTT,CASRPGTGARDTEAFF
-,TRBJ1-1,-,TRBV4-3,TGCGCCAGCAGCCAAGGAGGGCAGCAAGTTGAAGCTTTCTTT,CASSQGGQQVEAFF
-,TRBJ1-6,TRBD1,TRBV6-5,TGTGCCAGCACATCAGGGGGCTTTGGCAATTCACCCCTCCACTTT,CASTSGGFGNSPLHF
-,TRBJ1-2,-,TRBV6-1,TGTGCCAGCAGTGAACAAGGACAGCCTTTATTCAACACCTTC,CASSEQGQPLFNTF
-,TRBJ2-1,-,TRBV2,TGTGCCAGCAGTTCGCCACCCAAAGGGGGATACAATGAGCAGTTCTTC,CASSSPPKGGYNEQFF
-,TRBJ2-5,-,TRBV27,TGTGCCAGCAGTTGGGTCGCGGGGAACCAAGAGACCCAGTACTTC,CASSWVAGNQETQYF
few,TRBJ1-2,TRBD1,TRBV27,TGTGCCAGCAGTTCCTCGGACAGGGGGCGGGATGGCTACACCTTC,CASSSSDRGRDGYTF
-,TRBJ1-1,TRBD1,TRBV5-6,TGTGCCAGCAGCCCTTACAGGGGACGGGACACTGAAGCTTTCTTT,CASSPYRGRDTEAFF
-,TRBJ2-2,-,TRBV25-1,TGTGCCAGCAGTGAGGTAGCGGCCGGGGAGCTGTTTTTT,CASSEVAAGELFF
few,TRBJ1-1,-,TRBV6-5,TGTGCCACCCTTAATCTAAGGGGGGAAGCTTTCTTT,CATLNLRGEAFF
few,TRBJ2-5,TRBD2,TRBV5-1,TGCGCCAGCAGCCGAGGGACTAGCGAAGGGTGGGAGACCCAGTACTTC,CASSRGTSEGWETQYF
-,TRBJ2-1,TRBD1,TRBV7-2,TGTGCCAGCAGACGTGACGTAAGGGACAGGGTGTACAATGAGCAGTTCTTC,CASRRDVRDRVYNEQFF
once,TRBJ2-1,TRBD2,TRBV6-4,TGTGCCAGCAGTGTACTAGCGGGGGCCTCGAGAGGTGGTGAGCAGTTCTTC,CASSVLAGASRGGEQFF